Each of the 6 T cell receptor beta chains below was sequenced from the same sample in a study of T-cell reconstitution after alpha-beta-depleted transplantation in children (dated by TCRdb to about 2016). The treatment or condition label for this specimen denotes: allogeneic hematopoietic cell transplantation with graft depleted of TCRalphabeta T cells and CD19 B cells. Libraries were prepared through PCR. The instrument given in TCRdb is Illumina HiSeq 2500. TCR libraries were prepared with molecular barcoding, using unique molecular identifiers to normalize TCRbeta repertoire quantification. The public reads were run again by TCRdb, first through fastp at Q25 and then through MiXCR, and only productive beta chains were kept. Identical CDR3 protein sequences are pooled into one entry, listed with their most common genes and DNA. In this sample the table shows hundreds of thousands of distinct CDR3 sequences, around 25% of which occur a single time. Jointly, the top ten make up 4% to 6% of the sample.

Sequences were derived from PBMCs, mostly from graft donor cells, sampled 360 days after TCRalphabeta/CD19-depleted stem cell transplant. These receptors originate from a female patient between 2 and 15 years old who had a stem cell transplant for congenital amegakaryocytic thrombocytopenia, so the T cells may come from the graft donor.

V and J are TRBV19 and TRBJ1-1; no firm D call. The germline gives CDR1 LNHDA, CDR2 SQIVND (reference sequence). This CDR3 contains 15 residues. V was pared by 3 bases and J by 1 base, with 12 bases between. Written as DNA, the CDR3 is TGTGCCAGTAGTATGCGTGGGAGTGGGAACACTGAAGCTTTCTTT. It yields the protein CASSMRGSGNTEAFF.

This clonotype came up many times. The chain joins TRBV25-1 to TRBJ2-7; 9 bases fit TRBD2. V lost 5 bases to trimming and J lost 3 bases; unmatched junction nucleotides: 8. From germline, CDR1 is MGHDK and CDR2 SYGVNS. The CDR3 extends over 15 amino acids. The CDR3 DNA reads TGTGCCAGCAGTCCGGGACTAGCCATTTTCTACGAGCAGTACTTC. Encoded protein: CASSPGLAIFYEQYF.

The rearrangement uses TRBV14 and TRBJ2-1; the D call may be TRBD1 or TRBD2 (5 bases each). CDR1 is SGHDN, CDR2 FVKESK, per germline. The length of the CDR3 is 12 residues. With 2 bases removed from V and 7 bases from J, the gap between germline ends came to 6 bases. CDR3 nucleotides: TGTGCCAGCAGCCAATGGGGGAATGAGCAGTTCTTC. It yields the protein CASSQWGNEQFF.

This clonotype was picked up many times. V is TRBV5-1 and J is TRBJ2-1, with TRBD2 matching over 10 bases. This CDR3 spans 15 amino acids. Germline loops: CDR1 SGHRS, CDR2 YFSETQ. V gave up 1 base and J gave up 9 bases; unmatched junction bases: 7. CDR3 sequence: CASSLRLAGEGEQFF. The CDR3 DNA follows: TGCGCCAGCAGCTTGAGGCTAGCGGGGGAAGGTGAGCAGTTCTTC.

V is TRBV5-1 and J is TRBJ2-3; TRBD2 agrees at 9 bases. The CDR3 totals 15 residues. Germline V lookup: CDR1 SGHRS, CDR2 YFSETQ. After removal of 7 bases from V and 3 bases from J, the junction contained 9 bases not matched to a gene. The CDR3 DNA is TGCGCCAGCCGACCCCTAGCGGGGAGAACAGATACGCAGTATTTT. Amino acid sequence: CASRPLAGRTDTQYF.

The V and J genes are TRBV10-2 and TRBJ1-6; D is perhaps TRBD1 (5 bases). Germline V lookup: CDR1 WSHSY, CDR2 SAAADI. V lost 4 bases to trimming and J lost 10 bases, with 11 bases between them. The CDR3 spans 13 residues. The CDR3, as DNA: TGCGCCAGCAGTGTCGGCCGGGGGTCACCCCTCCACTTT. Translating it yields CASSVGRGSPLHF.